The 3 T cell receptor beta chains below were found in one sample sequenced in a study of T cell repertoires in cytomegalovirus infection. Each CDR3 protein gets one entry after TCRdb re-called the reads with MiXCR. The table records approximately 1,000,000 distinct CDR3 sequences, 30% to 40% of them present only once. These receptors lack a known antigen. The material sequenced was cultured CD8+ T cells from PBMCs, taken from culture after CMV antigen stimulation. The receptors derive from a human donor in good health (CMV status not recorded). Some clones in this sample may be carry-over from other donors' samples.

Ten or more counts support this clonotype. The rearrangement joins TRBV7-2 to TRBJ2-7; 7 positions match TRBD1. V shed 0 bases, J shed 0 bases, and the junction held 2 bases outside the gene matches. CDR3 length: 15 amino acids. The V gene's germline CDR1 is SGHTA and CDR2 FQGNSA. CDR3 amino acids: CASSLAAGGSYEQYV. CDR3 in DNA: TGTGCCAGCAGCTTAGCTGCAGGGGGCTCCTACGAGCAGTACGTC.

Of note for this clonotype: The junction does not match germline at one end; this may be a read error. In DNA form, the CDR3 reads TGTGCTAGCAGCGCCGCAGGAGGGGGCAGTGAAAAACTGTTTTTT. It codes for CASSAAGGGSEKLFF. The chain has TRBV7-7 and TRBJ1-4; 7 bases agree with TRBD1. The CDR3 covers 15 residues. Germline V gene data show CDR1 as SSHAT and CDR2 as FNYEAQ (reference sequence).

The CDR3 spells CASSVDERDNQPQHF. The CDR3 region has the DNA TGTGCCAGCAGCGTAGACGAAAGAGACAATCAGCCCCAGCATTTT. This rearrangement joins TRBV9 to TRBJ1-5; D not resolved. Germline loops: CDR1 SGDLS, CDR2 YYNGEE. The V end lost 0 bases, the J end lost 3 bases, and 10 bases lay between the germline ends. The CDR3 loop spans 15 amino acids.